The rows below give T cell receptor beta chains drawn from one sample of a study of blood T cells in healthy people across ages. TCRdb used MiXCR to reprocess the 5' RACE reads, holding one entry per CDR3 protein. The sample lists around 1.7 million distinct CDR3 sequences, 28% occurring once. Sequenced sample: blood. The receptor source for this set is a woman under 40 in good health. Both conserved end residues are trimmed from each CDR3. A D gene is named only where the DNA matches it firmly.

TRBJ1-5,TRBV28,.,ASSLVSREGGQPQH
TRBJ2-2,TRBV28,.,ASSRWENTGELF
TRBJ2-7,TRBV20-1,TRBD1,SACRDRGLCEQY
TRBJ2-7,TRBV29-1,TRBD2,SVVGEGSYEQY
TRBJ2-5,TRBV5-4,TRBD2,ASSFKAGEETQY
TRBJ1-4,TRBV12-3/TRBV12-4,TRBD1,ASTNGQVGGEKLF
TRBJ2-4,TRBV3-1,.,ASSQDFSGRNLGIQY
TRBJ2-5,TRBV12-3/TRBV12-4,.,ASSLRILGGGVQETQY
TRBJ2-7,TRBV30,.,AWSQSLSYEQY
TRBJ1-4,TRBV3-1,.,ASSQDYWGREKLF
TRBJ1-6,TRBV5-1,.,ASNLQGDNSPLH
TRBJ1-1,TRBV30,.,AWTSPDSYRTEAF
TRBJ1-5,TRBV12-3/TRBV12-4,TRBD1,ASSQPITGGDQPQH
TRBJ2-1,TRBV3-1,TRBD2,ASRPTRGGYNEQF
TRBJ2-1,TRBV7-9,.,ASSHLGVDLNEQF
TRBJ2-1,TRBV7-2,TRBD2,ASSPPGTSIYNEQF
TRBJ1-5,TRBV14,.,ASSQSGDQSQH
TRBJ1-4,TRBV5-1,TRBD1,ASSLDGQGGEKLF
TRBJ2-1,TRBV20-1,.,SASPLTGEVNEQF
TRBJ2-1,TRBV2,TRBD2,ASIASGTRLYNEQF
TRBJ2-3,TRBV6-5,.,ASRSDWSDTQY
TRBJ2-2,TRBV3-1,.,ASSQESYFGGNTGELF
TRBJ2-3,TRBV28,TRBD2,ASSPIAGGTYTQY
TRBJ2-3,TRBV5-1,TRBD1,ASRPPTGTGIDTQY